This TCR beta chain was obtained from a study of T-cell memory formation after mild COVID-19. Points from the study as a whole: Second-wave clones with a day 37 peak had unconfirmed SARS-CoV-2 specificity.

This CDR3 is built from 15 residues. J gave up 2 bases and V 3 bases, and 4 bases lay outside the gene matches. From germline, CDR1 is LNHDA and CDR2 SQIVND (reference sequence). Constant-segment primers and 5'RACE yielded cDNA libraries for TCR alpha and TCR beta, each carrying sample barcodes and UMIs. TCRdb ran MiXCR on the 5' RACE reads and lists one entry per CDR3 protein. The sample includes 200,000 to 250,000 distinct CDR3 sequences, more than 9% seen only once; the top ten take around 2.9%. This clonotype was counted between two and nine times. Its matching antigen is unknown. The origin of this receptor is a man between 18 and 35 years old who had mild COVID-19 (a few samples of this study predate the infection). Cell type and time point are not known. The chain is built from TRBV19 and TRBJ2-7; 10 nucleotides match TRBD2. The sequencing input was PBMCs or a T cell subset sorted from them (not recorded which). The CDR3 DNA follows: TGTGCCAGTAGTATCGAGCGGGGGGGAGCCTACGAGCAGTACTTC. Residues: CASSIERGGAYEQYF.